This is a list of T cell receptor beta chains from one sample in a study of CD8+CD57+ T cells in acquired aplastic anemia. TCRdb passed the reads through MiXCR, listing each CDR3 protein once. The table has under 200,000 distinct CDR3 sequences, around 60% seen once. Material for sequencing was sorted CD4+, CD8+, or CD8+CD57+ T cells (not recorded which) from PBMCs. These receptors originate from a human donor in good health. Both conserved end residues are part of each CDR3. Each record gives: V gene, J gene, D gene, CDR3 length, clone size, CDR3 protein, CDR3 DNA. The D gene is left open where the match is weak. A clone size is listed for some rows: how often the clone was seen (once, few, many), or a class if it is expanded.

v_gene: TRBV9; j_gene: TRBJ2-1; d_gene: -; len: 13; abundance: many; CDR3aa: CASSLQGSNEQFF; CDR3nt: TGTGCCAGCAGCCTACAGGGATCCAATGAGCAGTTCTTC
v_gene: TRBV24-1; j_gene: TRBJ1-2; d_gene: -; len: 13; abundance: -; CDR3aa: CATSRGRDYGYTF; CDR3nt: TGTGCCACCAGTAGGGGCCGGGACTATGGCTACACCTTC
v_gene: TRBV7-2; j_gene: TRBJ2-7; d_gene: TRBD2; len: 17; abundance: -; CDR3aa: CASSSLRASRGGDERYF; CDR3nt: TGTGCCAGCAGCTCCCTGAGGGCGTCTCGCGGGGGAGACGAGCGGTACTTC
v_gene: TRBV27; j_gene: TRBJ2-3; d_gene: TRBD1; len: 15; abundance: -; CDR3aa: CASSPGTVSTDTQYF; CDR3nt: TGTGCCAGCAGTCCCGGGACAGTCAGCACAGATACGCAGTATTTT
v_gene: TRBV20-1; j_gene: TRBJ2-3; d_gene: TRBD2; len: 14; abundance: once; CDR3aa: CSYLASGRTDTQYF; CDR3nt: TGCAGCTATTTGGCTAGCGGGAGGACAGATACGCAGTATTTT
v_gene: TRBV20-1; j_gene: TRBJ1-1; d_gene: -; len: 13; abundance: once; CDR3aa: CSANLWVNTEAFF; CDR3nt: TGCAGTGCTAACTTATGGGTGAACACTGAAGCTTTCTTT
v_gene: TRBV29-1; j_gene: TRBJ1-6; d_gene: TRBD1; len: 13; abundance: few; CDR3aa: CSVKTGQGSPLHF; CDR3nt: TGCAGCGTCAAAACGGGACAGGGTTCACCCCTCCACTTT
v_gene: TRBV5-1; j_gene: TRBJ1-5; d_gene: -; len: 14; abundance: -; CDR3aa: CASSTGTDHQPQHF; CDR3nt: TGCGCCAGCAGCACCGGGACGGACCATCAGCCCCAGCATTTT
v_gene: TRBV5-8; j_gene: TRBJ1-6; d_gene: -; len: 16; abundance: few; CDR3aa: CASSLEGPRAYSPLHF; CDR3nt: TGTGCCAGCAGCTTGGAAGGGCCCCGGGCCTATTCACCCCTCCACTTT
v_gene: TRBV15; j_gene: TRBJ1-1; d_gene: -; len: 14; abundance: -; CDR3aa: CATSRDEMNTEAFF; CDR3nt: TGTGCCACCAGCAGAGATGAGATGAACACTGAAGCTTTCTTT
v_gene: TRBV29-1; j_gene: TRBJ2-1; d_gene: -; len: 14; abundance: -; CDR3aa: CRVGGLTIYNEQFF; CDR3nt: TGCAGAGTTGGAGGACTAACTATTTACAATGAGCAGTTCTTC
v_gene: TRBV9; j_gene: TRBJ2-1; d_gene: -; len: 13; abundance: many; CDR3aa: CASSVVASDEQFF; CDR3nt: TGTGCCAGCAGCGTAGTGGCTAGCGACGAGCAGTTCTTC
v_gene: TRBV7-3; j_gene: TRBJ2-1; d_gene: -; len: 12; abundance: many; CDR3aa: CASSSWDNQQFF; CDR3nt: TGTGCCAGCAGCTCCTGGGACAATCAGCAGTTCTTC
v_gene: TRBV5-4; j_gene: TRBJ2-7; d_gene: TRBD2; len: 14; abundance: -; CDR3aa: CASSPSGSSYEQYF; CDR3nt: TGTGCCAGCAGCCCGAGCGGGAGCTCCTACGAGCAGTACTTC
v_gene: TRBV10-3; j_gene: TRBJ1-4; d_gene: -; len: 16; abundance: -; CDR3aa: CAISETSGRRGEKLFF; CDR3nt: TGTGCCATCAGTGAGACCTCGGGAAGGAGAGGTGAAAAACTGTTTTTT
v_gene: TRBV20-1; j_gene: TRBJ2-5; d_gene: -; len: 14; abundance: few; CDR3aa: CSAPSTGMGETQYF; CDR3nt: TGCAGTGCTCCAAGCACAGGGATGGGAGAGACCCAGTACTTC
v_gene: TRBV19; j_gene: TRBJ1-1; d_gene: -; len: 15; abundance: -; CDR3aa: CASSIGDVANTEAFF; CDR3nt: TGTGCCAGTAGTATCGGGGATGTCGCCAACACTGAAGCTTTCTTT
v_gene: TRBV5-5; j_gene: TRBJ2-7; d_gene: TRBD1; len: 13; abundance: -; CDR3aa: CASSLRGGSEQYF; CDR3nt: TGTGCCAGCAGCTTGAGAGGGGGCAGCGAGCAGTACTTC
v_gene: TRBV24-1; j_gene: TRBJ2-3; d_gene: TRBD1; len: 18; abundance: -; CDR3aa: CASSLGTGKGFSTDTQYF; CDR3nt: TGTGCCAGCAGCTTGGGGACAGGGAAGGGTTTTAGCACAGATACGCAGTATTTT
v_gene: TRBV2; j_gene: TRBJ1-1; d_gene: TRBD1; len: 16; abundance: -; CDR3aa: CASSEVTGGLDTEAFF; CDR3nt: TGTGCTAGCAGTGAGGTGACAGGGGGCCTGGACACTGAAGCTTTCTTT
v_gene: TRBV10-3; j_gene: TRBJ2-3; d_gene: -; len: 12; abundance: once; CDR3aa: CAISDISDTQYF; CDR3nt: TGTGCCATCAGTGATATCTCAGATACGCAGTATTTT
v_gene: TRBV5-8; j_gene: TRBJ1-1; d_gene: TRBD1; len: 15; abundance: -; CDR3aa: CASSNGGDRVTEAFF; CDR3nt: TGTGCCAGCAGCAACGGGGGGGACAGGGTCACTGAAGCTTTCTTT
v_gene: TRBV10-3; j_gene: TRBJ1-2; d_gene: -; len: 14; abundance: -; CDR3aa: CAISESRGVHGYTF; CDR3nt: TGTGCCATCAGTGAGTCGCGGGGGGTGCATGGCTACACCTTC
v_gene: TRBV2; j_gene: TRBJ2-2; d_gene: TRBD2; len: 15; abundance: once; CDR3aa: CASSASTSWTGELFF; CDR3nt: TGTGCCAGCAGTGCATCGACTAGCTGGACCGGGGAGCTGTTTTTT
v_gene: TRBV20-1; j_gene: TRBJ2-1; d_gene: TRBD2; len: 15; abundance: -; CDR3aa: CSAEHLSGGGYEQFF; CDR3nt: TGCAGTGCTGAACACCTTAGCGGGGGGGGGTATGAGCAGTTCTTC
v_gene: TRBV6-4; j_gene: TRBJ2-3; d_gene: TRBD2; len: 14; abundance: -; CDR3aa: CASSGGGATDTQYF; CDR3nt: TGTGCCAGCAGTGGCGGGGGGGCCACAGATACGCAGTATTTT
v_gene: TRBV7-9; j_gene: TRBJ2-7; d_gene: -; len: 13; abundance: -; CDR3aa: CASSNTGNGEQYF; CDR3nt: TGTGCCAGCAGCAACACAGGGAATGGCGAGCAGTACTTC
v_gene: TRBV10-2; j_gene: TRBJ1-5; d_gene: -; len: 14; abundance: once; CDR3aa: CASSWDVSNQPQHF; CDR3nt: TGCGCCAGCAGTTGGGACGTCAGCAATCAGCCCCAGCATTTT
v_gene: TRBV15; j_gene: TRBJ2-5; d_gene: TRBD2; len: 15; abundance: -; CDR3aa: CATSRVAGARETQYF; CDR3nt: TGTGCCACCAGCAGAGTGGCGGGAGCCAGGGAGACCCAGTACTTC
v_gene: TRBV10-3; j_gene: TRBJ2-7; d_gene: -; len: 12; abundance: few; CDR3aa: CAILDGSYEQYF; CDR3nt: TGTGCCATTCTCGACGGCTCCTACGAGCAGTACTTC
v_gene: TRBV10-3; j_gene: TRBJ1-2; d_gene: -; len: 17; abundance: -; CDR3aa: CAISRSHGTANLGGYTF; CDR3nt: TGTGCCATCAGTAGATCTCACGGGACGGCGAATCTGGGGGGCTACACCTTC